The TCR beta chain under discussion was sequenced for a study of shared clonotypes between healthy human individuals. Study-wide results and caveats: Rarefaction demonstrated incomplete sorted-subset sequencing despite large depth. Exclusively blood specimens were collected; tissue repertoires likely differ. A handful of donors showed sharing of approximately 4.7% of naive CD4 clonotypes.

Measured with immunoSEQ multiplex PCR; TCRdb has only the in-frame clones, and not every one. The sample carries around 1,900,000 clones, 93% recorded once. Only CD45RO-negative cells positively selected for CCR7 counted as naive CD8 cells, so terminally differentiated effector memory CD45RA+ cells were excluded. Trimming removed 7 bases from V and 6 bases from J; junction bases left unmatched: 8. CDR1 and CDR2 (germline): SGHAT, FQNNGV. This CDR3 region has 16 residues. As regards this clone: Its cognate antigen is unknown.

The sequence derives from a young man in good health. Some clones in this sample may be carry-over from other donors' samples. Input material: naive CD8+ T cells from PBMCs. This chain connects TRBV11-2 to TRBJ2-1, with TRBD2 matching 14 bases. The CDR3 DNA sequence: TGTGCCAGCACCGGGACTAGCGGGAGTTATGGCAATGAGCAGTTCTTC. This encodes CASTGTSGSYGNEQFF.